This T cell receptor beta chain was retrieved from a study of cytomegalovirus exposure and HLA in healthy donors. TCRdb keeps only in-frame clones here, not all; method: immunoSEQ multiplex PCR. The table shows approximately 260,000 clones, with approximately 83% occurring only once. Per germline, CDR1 SQVTM and CDR2 ANQGSEA. Trimming took 5 bases from V and 9 from J; bases not matched to a gene: 8. The CDR3 contains 14 residues. V usage is TRBV29-1 and J usage is TRBJ1-6; TRBD1 matches 9 bases. The sample taken for sequencing was PBMCs. The TCR sequence derives from a woman under 30 in good health and CMV-seronegative. The CDR3, as DNA: TGCAGCGTTCTGACAGGGGGAATAGGTTCACCCCTCCACTTT. It encodes CSVLTGGIGSPLHF. Complete variable domain (other parts from reference TRBV29-1 and TRBJ1-6): SAVISQKPSRDICQRGTSLTIQCQVDSQVTMMFWYRQQPGQSLTLIATANQGSEATYESGFVIDKFPISRPNLTFSTLTVSNMSPEDSSIYLCSVLTGGIGSPLHFGNGTRLTVT.